The 25 T cell receptor beta chains listed next were all sequenced from one sample in a study of identifying expanded T cells in peripheral blood. Clones were sequenced by immunoSEQ multiplex PCR, and TCRdb holds only the in-frame ones, with some missing. The sample comprises around 100,000 clones, 70% to 90% of which are singletons, and 11% to 15% rests with the top ten. Material: blood. Source of these receptors: a person aged 18-70 years in good health.

The chain joins TRBV2 to TRBJ2-1; D perhaps matches TRBD1 (6 bases). The CDR3 runs 17 residues. Trimming removed 6 bases from V and 0 bases from J, with 18 bases in between. Germline V gives CDR1 SNHLY, CDR2 FYNNEI. CDR3 in amino acids: CASRPGPGTSSYNEQFF. Here the CDR3 DNA reads TGTGCCAGCAGACCCGGACCCGGGACATCCTCCTACAATGAGCAGTTCTTC. Using reference TRBV2 and TRBJ2-1 for the parts outside the CDR3, the full variable domain is EPEVTQTPSHQVTQMGQEVILRCVPISNHLYFYWYRQILGQKVEFLVSFYNNEISEKSEIFDDQFSVERPDGSNFTLKIRSTKLEDSAMYFCASRPGPGTSSYNEQFFGPGTRLTVL.

This clone was detected a few times. This chain links TRBV7-2 with TRBJ2-3; tentatively, D is TRBD1 (6 bases). Trimming stripped 5 bases from V and 2 bases from J, with 11 bases between. The CDR3 is 14 amino acids. Germline CDR1 is SGHTA and CDR2 is FQGNSA. The CDR3 coding sequence is TGTGCCAGCAGCCAACAGGGTAACACAGATACGCAGTATTTT. Protein: CASSQQGNTDTQYF. Supplemented by reference TRBV7-2 and TRBJ2-3, the full variable domain reads GAGVSQSPSNKVTEKGKDVELRCDPISGHTALYWYRQSLGQGLEFLIYFQGNSAPDKSGLPSDRFSAERTGGSVSTLTIQRTQQEDSAVYLCASSQQGNTDTQYFGPGTRLTVL.

The chain couples TRBV28 to TRBJ2-7, with D uncertain. The V gene's germline CDR1 is MDHEN and CDR2 SYDVKM. The CDR3 consists of 12 residues. Trimming stripped 6 bases from V and 3 bases from J, with 9 bases between. The CDR3 nucleotides read TGTGCCAGCAGGGACCTCGTCTACGAGCAGTACTTC. Translation gives CASRDLVYEQYF.

This chain uses TRBV28 with TRBJ2-2; tentatively, D is TRBD1 (7 bases). This CDR3 contains 14 residues. V was shortened by 10 bases and J by 6 bases, with 18 bases between the two germline ends. Germline CDR1 MDHEN, CDR2 SYDVKM. The DNA for the CDR3 is TGTGCCACCACTATGACAGGGAGGTCCGGGGAGCTGTTTTTT. Translation: CATTMTGRSGELFF.

This clone has only one observation. V is TRBV2 and J is TRBJ1-1; a possible D gene is TRBD1 (6 bases). Trimming took off 9 bases at V and 4 bases at J, with 15 bases between the two ends. The CDR3 has 13 amino acids. The germline CDR1 and CDR2 sequences are SNHLY and FYNNEI. The CDR3 bases are TGTGCCAGTAACAGGGTTTTGGGCACTGAAGCTTTCTTT. Protein product: CASNRVLGTEAFF.

The chain uses TRBV4-3 and TRBJ1-4; D uncertain. V lost 0 bases, J lost 5 bases, and 10 bases lay in between. The V gene's germline CDR1 is LGHNA and CDR2 YSLEER. CDR3 length equals 15 residues. CDR3 coding DNA: TGCGCCAGCAGCCAAGATCAGGTATTAAATGAAAAACTGTTTTTT. The encoded protein is CASSQDQVLNEKLFF.

This chain links TRBV9 with TRBJ1-1; D is perhaps TRBD1 (5 bases). Germline CDR1 is SGDLS and CDR2 is YYNGEE. V was clipped by 4 bases and J by 7 bases, with 17 bases between them. CDR3 length: 14 amino acids. The DNA for the CDR3 is TGTGCCAGCAGCACCCGTATGGGGCCGGGTGAAGCTTTCTTT. This gives the protein CASSTRMGPGEAFF. Full variable domain (rest looked up from reference TRBV9 and TRBJ1-1): DSGVTQTPKHLITATGQRVTLRCSPRSGDLSVYWYQQSLDQGLQFLIQYYNGEERAKGNILERFSAQQFPDLHSELNLSSLELGDSALYFCASSTRMGPGEAFFGQGTRLTVV.

This rearrangement joins TRBV7-3 to TRBJ2-3; D unresolved. CDR3 length equals 14 residues. V was clipped by 6 bases and J by 1 base, with 11 bases between them. Germline loops: CDR1 SGHTA, CDR2 FQGTGA. The CDR3 region is CASSPGGRTDTQYF. CDR3 coding DNA: TGTGCCAGCAGTCCGGGTGGTCGCACAGATACGCAGTATTTT.

The gene calls are TRBV7-8 and TRBJ2-7; either TRBD1 or TRBD2 may supply D (6 bases each). Germline V lookup: CDR1 SGHVS, CDR2 FQNEAQ. V dropped 1 base and J dropped 9 bases, with 7 bases sitting between them. The CDR3 spans 11 residues. The chain's CDR3 is CASSLGGAQYF. DNA for the CDR3: TGTGCCAGCAGCTTAGGGGGGGCGCAGTACTTC.

The chain has TRBV6-5 and TRBJ2-7; the D gene is possibly TRBD2 (6 bases). Germline V CDR1 and CDR2: MNHEY, SVGAGI. V shed 0 bases and J shed 2 bases, with 14 bases lying between them. The CDR3 totals 16 residues. The CDR3 bases are TGTGCCAGCAGTTACTCGATGGCAGGGAGGACCTACGAGCAGTACTTC. Its protein is CASSYSMAGRTYEQYF.

This rearrangement joins TRBV2 to TRBJ1-5; no clear D. Germline V CDR1 and CDR2: SNHLY, FYNNEI. Trimming pared 5 bases from V and 2 bases from J, leaving 19 bases between. The CDR3 extends over 17 amino acids. DNA for the CDR3: TGTGCCAGCAGTTATATGCTACGAGACATCCGCAATCAGCCCCAGCATTTT. Its protein product is CASSYMLRDIRNQPQHF.

This clone was detected a few times. The CDR3 spells CASSTKASPGDTQYF. The CDR3 nucleotides read TGTGCCAGCAGTACCAAAGCGTCCCCGGGGGATACGCAGTATTTT. The rearrangement joins TRBV7-2 to TRBJ2-3; D may be TRBD2 (5 bases). Germline V CDR1 and CDR2: SGHTA, FQGNSA. This CDR3 has 15 amino acids. The ends were cut back, 6 bases at V and 6 bases at J, with 19 bases in the middle.

This CDR3 reads CASSPRDGNQPQHF. The DNA of the CDR3 is TGTGCCAGCTCACCACGGGACGGCAATCAGCCCCAGCATTTT. The chain couples TRBV18 to TRBJ1-5; TRBD1 is a possible D gene (5 bases). Germline CDR1 and CDR2: KGHSH and LQKENI. The CDR3 runs to 14 residues. V was trimmed by 1 base and J by 2 bases, leaving 6 bases between them.

The chain employs TRBV13 and TRBJ2-5; 12 nucleotides line up with TRBD1. This CDR3 spans 16 amino acids. Germline V gene data show CDR1 as PRHDT and CDR2 as FYEKMQ (reference sequence). The V segment lost 2 bases and the J segment 4 bases; nucleotides outside the gene matches: 5. CDR3 residues: CASSLKGTGGTETQYF. The CDR3 nucleotides read TGTGCCAGCAGCTTAAAAGGGACAGGGGGCACAGAGACCCAGTACTTC.

The gene calls are TRBV11-3 and TRBJ2-7, with D possibly TRBD1 on 6 matching bases. V dropped 5 bases and J dropped 5 bases, with 19 bases sitting between them. The CDR3 totals 15 residues. CDR1 and CDR2 from the germline V gene are SGHNT and YENEEA. CDR3 residues: CASSPLPQGPHEQYF. The DNA of the CDR3 is TGTGCCAGCAGCCCACTACCCCAGGGGCCCCACGAGCAGTACTTC.

The chain employs TRBV5-1 and TRBJ1-2; 10 nucleotides line up with TRBD1. With 4 bases clipped from V and 0 bases from J, the junction kept 3 bases outside the gene matches. Germline values: CDR1 SGHRS, CDR2 YFSETQ. The CDR3 is 15 amino acids. Written as DNA, the CDR3 is TGCGCCAGCAGCCCTGGACAGGGGGCTAACTATGGCTACACCTTC. Encoded protein: CASSPGQGANYGYTF.

The chain has TRBV7-6 and TRBJ1-6; 8 bases map to TRBD1. Losses at the gene ends were 6 bases for V and 10 bases for J; bases not matched to a gene: 5. The CDR3 consists of 13 residues. In germline, CDR1 is SGHVS, CDR2 FNYEAQ. The DNA for the CDR3 is TGTGCCAGCAGTGGAGCAGGGGGCTCACCCCTCCACTTT. Protein sequence: CASSGAGGSPLHF. Full variable domain (rest looked up from reference TRBV7-6 and TRBJ1-6): GAGVSQSPRYKVTKRGQDVALRCDPISGHVSLYWYRQALGQGPEFLTYFNYEAQQDKSGLPNDRFSAERPEGSISTLTIQRTEQRDSAMYRCASSGAGGSPLHFGNGTRLTVT.

This chain uses TRBV11-2 with TRBJ2-7; unclear D gene. CDR1 is SGHAT and CDR2 is FQNNGV in the germline V gene. With 0 bases removed from V and 6 bases from J, the gap between germline ends came to 15 bases. This CDR3 is built from 15 residues. Here the CDR3 DNA reads TGTGCCAGCAGCTTAGATATTAGTACTACCCGCGAGCAGTACTTC. Its protein is CASSLDISTTREQYF.

The count of this clone is one. The V call is TRBV6-1, the J call TRBJ2-5, with TRBD1 identical over 7 bases. The CDR3 is made up of 17 amino acids. Germline V gene sequence: CDR1 MNHNS, CDR2 SASEGT. Trimming removed 0 bases from V and 5 bases from J; junction bases left unmatched: 12. The CDR3 loop is CASSEAPQGPPRETQYF. CDR3 coding DNA: TGTGCCAGCAGTGAAGCGCCACAGGGGCCCCCACGGGAGACCCAGTACTTC.

In its sample, this clone was seen once. The chain carries TRBV19 and TRBJ2-1; possibly TRBD1 or TRBD2 for D (5 bases each). V was pared by 7 bases and J by 1 base, with 14 bases between. The CDR3 contains 15 residues. Germline values: CDR1 LNHDA, CDR2 SQIVND (reference sequence). The CDR3 is CASTPGATSYNEQFF. For the CDR3, the DNA is TGTGCCAGTACCCCCGGGGCCACATCCTACAATGAGCAGTTCTTC.

The V call is TRBV5-1, the J call TRBJ2-3; D might be TRBD1 or TRBD2, each matching 5 bases. Germline loops: CDR1 SGHRS, CDR2 YFSETQ. V was shortened by 3 bases and J by 2 bases, with 19 bases between the two germline ends. The length of the CDR3 is 17 residues. CDR3 in amino acids: CASSSPQGVSYTDTQYF. The CDR3 DNA sequence: TGCGCCAGCAGCTCACCCCAGGGAGTATCATACACAGATACGCAGTATTTT.

The CDR3 DNA follows: TGTGCCAGCAGGCCTAGAGGGGACAGTCCCTACGAGCAGTACTTC. This translates into CASRPRGDSPYEQYF. The V gene is TRBV27, the J gene TRBJ2-7; 7 positions agree with TRBD1. Losses at the gene ends were 6 bases for V and 2 bases for J; bases not matched to a gene: 10. CDR3 length: 15 residues. From germline, CDR1 is MNHEY and CDR2 SMNVEV (reference sequence).

The rearrangement uses TRBV15 and TRBJ2-3; D ambiguous. The CDR3 consists of 17 residues. The germline V gene encodes CDR1 LNHNV and CDR2 YYDKDF (reference sequence). The V gene lost 0 bases and the J gene lost 1 base, with 14 bases spanning the gap. CDR3 nucleotide sequence: TGTGCCACCAGCAGAGAGCCCCCAGATCGGGGCACAGATACGCAGTATTTT. This encodes CATSREPPDRGTDTQYF.

The chain carries TRBV4-1 and TRBJ1-2, with D possibly being TRBD1 (5 bases). The germline V gene encodes CDR1 MGHRA and CDR2 YSYEKL. The CDR3 loop spans 16 amino acids. Trimming left V 0 bases short and J 7 bases short, with 18 bases between. For the CDR3, the DNA is TGCGCCAGCAGCCAAGATGGGGAGGGGCGTCCCCTTGGCTACACCTTC. Translation: CASSQDGEGRPLGYTF.

This clone was counted between two and nine times. J is TRBJ1-2 and V is TRBV7-8; 7 bases are a match to TRBD1. This CDR3 has 14 amino acids. Unmatched junction bases numbered 7, after V lost 7 bases and J lost 2 bases. Germline-derived CDR1 and CDR2 are SGHVS and FQNEAQ. This CDR3 reads CASTRGGGNYGYTF. The CDR3 DNA sequence: TGTGCCAGCACCCGAGGGGGCGGGAACTATGGCTACACCTTC. Full variable domain (rest looked up from reference TRBV7-8 and TRBJ1-2): GAGVSQSPRYKVAKRGQDVALRCDPISGHVSLFWYQQALGQGPEFLTYFQNEAQLDKSGLPSDRFFAERPEGSVSTLKIQRTQQEDSAVYLCASTRGGGNYGYTFGSGTRLTVV.